This T cell receptor beta chain was observed in a study of blood T cell repertoires in COVID-19. The sample holds one count of this clone. Everyone who took part was roughly 18 to 89 years old, and they came from 24 US areas. CDR1 and CDR2 from the germline V gene are ENHRY and SYGVKD. There are 16 residues in the CDR3. After removal of 10 bases from V and 6 bases from J, the junction contained 14 bases not matched to a gene. TCRdb's copy holds only in-frame clones and misses some; the assay was immunoSEQ multiplex PCR. The table shows approximately 270,000 clones, with 75% to 90% occurring only once.

The gene calls are TRBV10-3 and TRBJ2-3; 12 bases match TRBD1. Specimen: PBMCs or T cells enriched from blood (not recorded which). This clonotype was sampled from a woman in her thirties with acute COVID-19. The CDR3 region has the DNA TGTGCCACCGCCGGGACAGGGGGCGCTTTTTCGGATACGCAGTATTTT. Encoded protein: CATAGTGGAFSDTQYF.